This entry lists 17 T cell receptor beta chains sequenced from one sample in a study of early stage breast cancer tumors. Clones were read by immunoSEQ multiplex PCR, and TCRdb kept only the in-frame ones, dropping some. This table has fewer than 70,000 clones, over 80% appearing once. Sequences were obtained from blood. Receptor source: a person aged 35-49 years with breast cancer.

The chain carries TRBV5-6 and TRBJ1-5; 8 nucleotides line up with TRBD1. The CDR3 sequence is 16 residues long. V was clipped by 4 bases and J by 4 bases; unmatched bases: 10. From germline, CDR1 is SGHDT and CDR2 YYEEEE. CDR3 sequence: CASSSGQGDLNQPQHF. The DNA for the CDR3 is TGTGCCAGCAGCAGCGGACAGGGAGATTTGAATCAGCCCCAGCATTTT.

CDR3 DNA sequence: TGTGCCAGCAGTAAGAGGCCTGGCTACACCTTC. This translates into CASSKRPGYTF. J is TRBJ1-2 and V is TRBV6-9; no clear D gene. V was trimmed by 5 bases and J by 7 bases, leaving 8 bases between them. This CDR3 spans 11 amino acids. The germline V gene encodes CDR1 MNHGY and CDR2 SVAAGI.

This clone has only one observation. The V gene is TRBV15, the J gene TRBJ2-2; no definite D call. The CDR3 length is 14 residues. Germline V gene data show CDR1 as LNHNV and CDR2 as YYDKDF (reference sequence). Trimming stripped 1 base from V and 7 bases from J, with 10 bases between. The CDR3: CATSRATEHGELFF. The CDR3 DNA reads as TGTGCCACCAGCAGAGCGACTGAACACGGGGAGCTGTTTTTT.

The gene calls are TRBV13 and TRBJ2-7, with 9 bases aligning to TRBD1. This CDR3 contains 12 residues. The germline gives CDR1 PRHDT, CDR2 FYEKMQ (reference sequence). CDR3 protein: CASSRNRDRAHV. As DNA, the CDR3 is TGTGCCAGCAGCCGAAACCGGGACAGGGCTCACGTC.

The chain recombines TRBV28 with TRBJ2-7, with D perhaps being TRBD1 or TRBD2 (7 bases each). Trimming took 2 bases from V and 3 from J, leaving 20 bases between them. The CDR3 length is 17 residues. Germline values: CDR1 MDHEN, CDR2 SYDVKM. CDR3 residues: CASSLRAGGEVGYEQYF. As DNA, the CDR3 is TGTGCCAGCAGTTTAAGGGCAGGGGGGGAAGTTGGCTACGAGCAGTACTTC.

This rearrangement joins TRBV14 to TRBJ2-1; TRBD1 might be the D (6 bases). This CDR3 contains 16 residues. V lost 0 bases and J 2 bases, leaving 11 bases between the germline ends. From germline, CDR1 is SGHDN and CDR2 FVKESK. The CDR3 DNA reads TGTGCCAGCAGCCAAGATCGGGGACAAGCCTACAATGAGCAGTTCTTC. This gives the protein CASSQDRGQAYNEQFF.

The J gene is TRBJ2-7, the V gene TRBV5-1, with unresolved D. The V end was cut by 2 bases, the J end by 0 bases, with 9 bases between. CDR3 size: 14 residues. Germline assignment: CDR1 SGHRS and CDR2 YFSETQ. The DNA of the CDR3 is TGCGCCAGCAGCTTAGGGTCCAGCTCCTACGAGCAGTACTTC. Translated, it gives CASSLGSSSYEQYF.

The gene calls are TRBV18 and TRBJ1-1; 8 bases are a match to TRBD1. V gave up 4 bases and J gave up 5 bases; unmatched junction bases: 6. The CDR3 has 14 amino acids. CDR1 and CDR2 (germline): KGHSH, LQKENI. CDR3: CASSLYRTGTEAFF. Here the CDR3 DNA reads TGTGCCAGCTCACTATACCGGACAGGGACTGAAGCTTTCTTT. The full variable domain, completed using reference TRBV18 and TRBJ1-1, is NAGVMQNPRHLVRRRGQEARLRCSPMKGHSHVYWYRQLPEEGLKFMVYLQKENIIDESGMPKERFSAEFPKEGPSILRIQQVVRGDSAAYFCASSLYRTGTEAFFGQGTRLTVV.

This clone appeared a few times. The V and J genes are TRBV19 and TRBJ1-2; D is unclear. The CDR3 has 14 residues. V lost 3 bases, J lost 1 base, and 9 bases lay in between. CDR1 is LNHDA, CDR2 SQIVND, per germline (reference sequence). Here the CDR3 reads CASSMRAVNYGYTF. The CDR3 DNA reads as TGTGCCAGTAGTATGAGGGCCGTTAACTATGGCTACACCTTC.

This chain uses TRBV11-2 with TRBJ1-3, with no clear D. The ends were cut back, 5 bases at V and 4 bases at J, with 12 bases in the middle. The CDR3 consists of 14 residues. Germline-derived CDR1 and CDR2 are SGHAT and FQNNGV. CDR3 in DNA: TGTGCCAGCAGCGCTACTCGGTTAGGAAACACCATATATTTT. Protein: CASSATRLGNTIYF.

V usage is TRBV6-5 and J usage is TRBJ1-6; 7 bases align to TRBD1. Germline V gives CDR1 MNHEY, CDR2 SVGAGI. Trimming cost V 5 bases and J 10 bases; bases outside gene matches: 8. CDR3 length: 14 residues. This CDR3 is CASSMGQSSSPLHF. DNA for the CDR3: TGTGCCAGCAGTATGGGACAGTCAAGCTCACCCCTCCACTTT.

This chain joins TRBV6-1 and TRBJ2-7; 12 bases fit TRBD1. CDR3 length equals 16 residues. V gave up 4 bases and J gave up 4 bases; unmatched junction bases: 8. Per germline, CDR1 MNHNS and CDR2 SASEGT. CDR3 amino acids: CASSAFGTGGRYEQYF. The CDR3 DNA is TGTGCCAGCAGTGCTTTCGGGACAGGGGGCAGGTACGAGCAGTACTTC.

This sequence joins TRBV6-6 and TRBJ1-5; TRBD1 is a possible D gene (6 bases). The CDR3 consists of 15 residues. Germline loops: CDR1 MNHNY, CDR2 SVGAGI (reference sequence). V was clipped by 6 bases and J by 7 bases, with 19 bases between them. The CDR3 DNA is TGTGCCAGCAGACTCGGAGGGGGAGGTGGGCAGCCCCAGCATTTT. It codes for CASRLGGGGGQPQHF.

The V call is TRBV29-1, the J call TRBJ2-3, with TRBD2 matching over 14 bases. The CDR3 sequence is 14 residues long. The trim removed 7 bases at V and 5 bases at J, leaving 5 bases unmatched. Germline V gives CDR1 SQVTM, CDR2 ANQGSEA. The CDR3 is CSDGLAGGGDTQYF. The CDR3 nucleotides read TGCAGCGACGGACTAGCGGGAGGAGGAGATACGCAGTATTTT.

The chain combines TRBV9 with TRBJ1-1; TRBD1 is a possible D gene (5 bases). V was trimmed by 1 base and J by 1 base, leaving 11 bases between them. Germline V gene lookup returns CDR1 SGDLS and CDR2 YYNGEE. This CDR3 is built from 15 residues. This CDR3 reads CASSVQGSWNTEAFF. The DNA for the CDR3 is TGTGCCAGCAGCGTACAGGGTTCATGGAACACTGAAGCTTTCTTT. The full variable domain, with the rest looked up from reference TRBV9 and TRBJ1-1, is DSGVTQTPKHLITATGQRVTLRCSPRSGDLSVYWYQQSLDQGLQFLIQYYNGEERAKGNILERFSAQQFPDLHSELNLSSLELGDSALYFCASSVQGSWNTEAFFGQGTRLTVV.

The chain uses TRBV6-5 and TRBJ1-1, with TRBD1 matching 10 bases. CDR1 MNHEY and CDR2 SVGAGI come from the germline V gene. V lost 6 bases, J lost 6 bases, and 10 bases stayed unmatched. The CDR3 covers 15 residues. CDR3 DNA sequence: TGTGCCAGCAGCCCAGCTGGGACAGGGGAGTCTGAAGCTTTCTTT. This codes for CASSPAGTGESEAFF.

The genes are TRBV9 and TRBJ1-2, with TRBD1 identical over 7 bases. Germline CDR1 SGDLS, CDR2 YYNGEE. This CDR3 is 15 amino acids long. V was clipped by 0 bases and J by 1 base; unmatched bases: 3. Here the CDR3 DNA reads TGTGCCAGCAGCGTAGGGGGACAGAATAACTATGGCTACACCTTC. As protein: CASSVGGQNNYGYTF.